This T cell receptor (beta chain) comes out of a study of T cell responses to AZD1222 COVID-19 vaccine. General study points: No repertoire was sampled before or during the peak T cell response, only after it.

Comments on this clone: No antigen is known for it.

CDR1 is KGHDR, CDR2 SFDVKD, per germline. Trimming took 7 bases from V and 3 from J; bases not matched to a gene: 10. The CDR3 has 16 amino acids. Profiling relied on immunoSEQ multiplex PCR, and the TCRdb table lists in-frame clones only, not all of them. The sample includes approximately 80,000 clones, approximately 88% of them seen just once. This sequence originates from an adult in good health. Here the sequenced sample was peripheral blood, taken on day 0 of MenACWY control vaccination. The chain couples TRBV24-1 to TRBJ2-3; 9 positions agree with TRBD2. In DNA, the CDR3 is TGTGCCACCAGCGCTGGGAGGCGGGGGGGTACAGATACGCAGTATTTT. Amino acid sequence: CATSAGRRGGTDTQYF.